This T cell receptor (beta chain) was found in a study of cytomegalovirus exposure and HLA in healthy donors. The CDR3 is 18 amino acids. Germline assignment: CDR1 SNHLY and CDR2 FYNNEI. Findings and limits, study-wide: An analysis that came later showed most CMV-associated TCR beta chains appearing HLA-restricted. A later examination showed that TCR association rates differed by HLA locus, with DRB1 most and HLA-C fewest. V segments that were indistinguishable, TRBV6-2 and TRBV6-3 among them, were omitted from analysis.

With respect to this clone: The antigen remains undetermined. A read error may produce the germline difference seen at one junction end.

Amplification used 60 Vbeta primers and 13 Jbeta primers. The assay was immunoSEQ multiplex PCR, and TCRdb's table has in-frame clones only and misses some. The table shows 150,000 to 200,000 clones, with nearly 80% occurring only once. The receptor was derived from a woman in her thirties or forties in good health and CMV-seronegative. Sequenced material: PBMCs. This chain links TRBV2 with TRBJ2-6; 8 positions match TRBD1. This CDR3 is CASSARGLPYSGANGLTF. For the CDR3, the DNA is TGTGCCAGCAGTGCCAGGGGGCTCCCCTACTCTGGGGCCAACGGCCTGACTTTC.